This passage covers 7 T cell receptor beta chains from one sample sequenced in a study of response to subunit inactivated influenza vaccine. TCRdb reanalysed the RT-PCR reads using MiXCR and keeps one entry per CDR3 protein. The table has roughly 630,000 distinct CDR3 sequences, 11% to 15% seen once. Sequencing used PBMCs from blood, obtained roughly 15 days before vaccination. These receptors were obtained from a man aged 50 to 60 who received an inactivated influenza vaccine.

The sample holds a few counts of this clonotype. The gene calls are TRBV3-1 and TRBJ2-5; 7 nucleotides match TRBD2. V trimming: 2 bases; J trimming: 4 bases; junction bases outside the gene matches: 4. The CDR3 extends over 14 amino acids. CDR1 and CDR2 (germline): LGHDT, YNNKEL (reference sequence). This chain's CDR3 is CASSQPTGGETQYF. CDR3 in DNA: TGTGCCAGCAGCCAACCTACGGGGGGAGAGACCCAGTACTTC.

The CDR3 DNA reads TGTGCCAGCAGCGGAGGCGTTGGGATCGAGCAGTACTTC. Protein sequence: CASSGGVGIEQYF. The chain has TRBV7-9 and TRBJ2-7, with D possibly being TRBD2 (5 bases). This CDR3 comprises 13 residues. Germline-derived CDR1 and CDR2 are SEHNR and FQNEAQ (reference sequence). The V end was cut by 5 bases, the J end by 6 bases, with 14 bases between. Full variable domain (remainder filled in from reference TRBV7-9 and TRBJ2-7): DTGVSQNPRHKITKRGQNVTFRCDPISEHNRLYWYRQTLGQGPEFLTYFQNEAQLEKSRLLSDRFSAERPKGSFSTLEIQRTEQGDSAMYLCASSGGVGIEQYFGPGTRLTVT.

The chain combines TRBV5-4 with TRBJ1-1; D perhaps matches TRBD1 (5 bases). Trimming cost V 0 bases and J 11 bases, with 14 bases left between them. The germline V gene encodes CDR1 SGHNT and CDR2 YYREEE (reference sequence). CDR3 length: 13 amino acids. CDR3 sequence (DNA): TGTGCCAGCAGCTTGGAGGTAGGGACCTTGGCTTTCTTT. Translation: CASSLEVGTLAFF.

The chain combines TRBV20-1 with TRBJ2-7; D unclear. The ends were cut back, 6 bases at V and 2 bases at J, with 17 bases in the middle. There are 14 residues in the CDR3. Germline CDR1 is DFQATT and CDR2 is SNEGSKA (reference sequence). CDR3: CSAALLGGAYEQYF. The CDR3, as DNA: TGCAGTGCCGCCCTACTTGGCGGCGCCTACGAGCAGTACTTC.

CDR3 DNA sequence: TGTGCCACCAGTGATTTGGCGGCAGGGCGAACCGGGGAGCTGTTTTTT. As protein: CATSDLAAGRTGELFF. The V gene is TRBV24-1, the J gene TRBJ2-2; a weak D match, TRBD1 (5 bases). This CDR3 is 16 amino acids long. In germline, CDR1 is KGHDR, CDR2 SFDVKD. Trimming left V 0 bases short and J 5 bases short, with 12 bases between.

At least ten counts were recorded for this clonotype. This chain links TRBV5-1 with TRBJ2-5; the D gene is possibly TRBD2 (5 bases). The germline CDR1 and CDR2 sequences are SGHRS and YFSETQ. There are 16 residues in the CDR3. The V gene lost 4 bases and the J gene lost 2 bases, with 18 bases spanning the gap. The CDR3 DNA reads TGCGCCAGCAGCCCCAAAGAAACCGGGATACAAGAGACCCAGTACTTC. Translated, it gives CASSPKETGIQETQYF.

This clonotype showed up many times. CDR3 sequence reads: CASSRSGEEDTQYF. The CDR3 DNA sequence: TGTGCCAGCAGTCGTAGCGGGGAGGAGGATACGCAGTATTTT. V usage is TRBV12-3 or TRBV12-4 and J usage is TRBJ2-3, with 8 bases that match TRBD2. Trimming at V came to 5 bases and at J to 6 bases, leaving 7 bases not matched to a gene. The CDR3 is made up of 14 amino acids.